The 16 T cell receptor beta chains listed next were all sequenced from one sample in a study of blood T cell repertoires in COVID-19. Here immunoSEQ multiplex PCR was the method, and the copy in TCRdb shows in-frame clones only, minus some. The data hold around 49,000 clones, with 89% observed a single time. Material: peripheral blood. Receptors were obtained from a human donor in a cohort sampled during active COVID-19.

CDR3: CASSSLVGRPLHF. Written as DNA, the CDR3 is TGTGCCAGCAGTTCGTTAGTCGGTAGACCCCTCCACTTT. This chain uses TRBV12-3 or TRBV12-4 with TRBJ1-6; D is unresolved. The ends were cut back, 4 bases at V and 12 bases at J, with 13 bases in the middle. This CDR3 comprises 13 residues.

This chain joins TRBV18 and TRBJ1-4; D gene ambiguous. The germline CDR1 and CDR2 sequences are KGHSH and LQKENI. This CDR3 is 12 amino acids long. The V end was cut by 4 bases, the J end by 7 bases, with 7 bases between. The DNA of the CDR3 is TGTGCCAGCTCACTGGAGAGTGAAAAACTGTTTTTT. Its translation: CASSLESEKLFF.

The chain carries TRBV28 and TRBJ1-3; D might be TRBD1 (6 bases). CDR1 is MDHEN and CDR2 is SYDVKM in the germline V gene. CDR3 length: 15 amino acids. Trimming shortened V by 11 bases and J by 1 base, and 18 bases separated the two germline ends. The chain's CDR3 is CAACPGVRSGNTIYF. The CDR3 coding sequence is TGTGCCGCCTGCCCAGGGGTCCGGTCTGGAAACACCATATATTTT.

This chain uses TRBV28 with TRBJ1-2, with 7 bases identical to TRBD1. The CDR3 runs 14 residues. Germline-derived CDR1 and CDR2 are MDHEN and SYDVKM. The V segment lost 10 bases and the J segment 0 bases; nucleotides outside the gene matches: 8. CDR3 residues: CAIYTGAANYGYTF. The CDR3 DNA follows: TGTGCCATCTATACAGGGGCGGCTAACTATGGCTACACCTTC.

This clone was detected once. The chain couples TRBV6-1 to TRBJ1-2, with D possibly being TRBD1 (5 bases). CDR1 is MNHNS, CDR2 SASEGT, per germline. Deletions cut 2 bases from V and 5 bases from J, with 12 bases between. CDR3 length: 14 residues. The CDR3 sequence: CASSETGVLYGYTF. CDR3 nucleotide sequence: TGTGCCAGCAGTGAAACGGGGGTACTATATGGCTACACCTTC.

The chain combines TRBV27 with TRBJ1-1, with D tentatively TRBD1 (5 bases). With 6 bases removed from V and 2 bases from J, the gap between germline ends came to 13 bases. The CDR3 sequence is 14 residues long. The germline V gene encodes CDR1 MNHEY and CDR2 SMNVEV (reference sequence). DNA for the CDR3: TGTGCCAGCAGGGCGCAGGGATATAACACTGAAGCTTTCTTT. Encoded protein: CASRAQGYNTEAFF.

The gene calls are TRBV7-2 and TRBJ2-5; D perhaps matches TRBD2 (5 bases). The CDR3 is made up of 15 amino acids. Germline CDR1 reads SGHTA; CDR2 reads FQGNSA. V was clipped by 6 bases and J by 2 bases, with 16 bases between them. This chain's CDR3 is CASRPALGEQETQYF. The CDR3 DNA reads as TGTGCCAGCAGGCCAGCATTGGGAGAACAAGAGACCCAGTACTTC.

V gene TRBV15 combines with J gene TRBJ2-2; weak D call: TRBD1 (5 bases). Germline V CDR1 and CDR2: LNHNV, YYDKDF (reference sequence). V lost 2 bases to trimming and J lost 5 bases, with 15 bases between them. This CDR3 region has 16 residues. The CDR3 protein is CATSRTGQGNTGELFF. CDR3 bases: TGTGCCACCAGCAGAACGGGCCAGGGCAATACCGGGGAGCTGTTTTTT. The variable domain in full, with the rest retrieved from reference TRBV15 and TRBJ2-2, is DAMVIQNPRYQVTQFGKPVTLSCSQTLNHNVMYWYQQKSSQAPKLLFHYYDKDFNNEADTPDNFQSRRPNTSFCFLDIRSPGLGDTAMYLCATSRTGQGNTGELFFGEGSRLTVL.

V is TRBV4-2 and J is TRBJ1-5, with D perhaps TRBD1 (6 bases). Germline loops: CDR1 LGHNA, CDR2 YNFKEQ. The CDR3 sequence is 19 residues long. Trimming removed 1 base at V and 0 bases at J, with 19 bases between. The CDR3 DNA sequence: TGTGCCAGCAGCCAAGTAGGGGGTGTCTTACGGTATAGCAATCAGCCCCAGCATTTT. Its translation: CASSQVGGVLRYSNQPQHF.

The J gene is TRBJ2-5, the V gene TRBV11-2, with D perhaps TRBD2 (5 bases). Germline assignment: CDR1 SGHAT and CDR2 FQNNGV. This CDR3 region has 16 residues. V was clipped by 2 bases and J by 0 bases, with 13 bases between them. CDR3 nucleotide sequence: TGTGCCAGCAGCTTATTGAGAGGGAAACACCAAGAGACCCAGTACTTC. Protein: CASSLLRGKHQETQYF. The complete variable domain, with remaining parts taken from reference TRBV11-2 and TRBJ2-5, reads EAGVAQSPRYKIIEKRQSVAFWCNPISGHATLYWYQQILGQGPKLLIQFQNNGVVDDSQLPKDRFSAERLKGVDSTLKIQPAKLEDSAVYLCASSLLRGKHQETQYFGPGTRLLVL.

The chain joins TRBV20-1 to TRBJ1-2, with 9 bases fitting TRBD1. Germline values: CDR1 DFQATT, CDR2 SNEGSKA (reference sequence). The CDR3 totals 14 residues. The V and J ends lost 3 bases and 2 bases, in that order; junction bases with no gene match: 4. The CDR3 DNA sequence: TGCAGTGCTAGTGGGACAGGGCGAAACTATGGCTACACCTTC. This gives the protein CSASGTGRNYGYTF.

The chain joins TRBV19 to TRBJ2-1; 7 bases line up with TRBD2. Germline-derived CDR1 and CDR2 are LNHDA and SQIVND (reference sequence). The V and J ends lost 2 bases and 8 bases, in that order; junction bases with no gene match: 18. The length of the CDR3 is 18 residues. CDR3: CASSINPYGRSIRDEQFF. CDR3 nucleotide sequence: TGTGCCAGTAGTATAAATCCCTACGGGAGGAGTATACGCGATGAGCAGTTCTTC.

This clone was counted once. This chain uses TRBV12-5 with TRBJ1-5; tentative D call: TRBD1 (5 bases). Germline V lookup: CDR1 LGHNT, CDR2 FRNRAP. Trimming pared 3 bases from V and 4 bases from J, leaving 13 bases between. The CDR3 length is 15 residues. The CDR3: CASGLGHSDNQPQHF. The CDR3, as DNA: TGTGCTAGTGGTTTAGGACATTCGGATAATCAGCCCCAGCATTTT.

The V call is TRBV5-1, the J call TRBJ1-1; 7 nucleotides match TRBD1. The CDR3 loop spans 15 amino acids. Trimming removed 2 bases from V and 4 bases from J; junction bases left unmatched: 8. CDR1 and CDR2 from the germline V gene are SGHRS and YFSETQ. CDR3 sequence reads: CASSLGRQGGTEAFF. Written as DNA, the CDR3 is TGCGCCAGCAGCTTAGGGCGACAGGGAGGCACTGAAGCTTTCTTT.

The chain combines TRBV5-1 with TRBJ2-3; 10 positions match TRBD1. V lost 6 bases and J lost 3; bases outside the gene matches: 4. Looked up from germline, CDR1 is SGHRS and CDR2 is YFSETQ. This CDR3 spans 14 amino acids. The DNA of the CDR3 is TGCGCCAGCACCCGGGACAGGGGAACAGATACGCAGTATTTT. It translates to CASTRDRGTDTQYF.

CDR3 residues: CASSYFSSRVGNTEAFF. As DNA, the CDR3 is TGTGCCAGCAGTTACTTCAGTTCCCGGGTTGGGAACACTGAAGCTTTCTTT. The rearrangement links TRBV6-2 or TRBV6-3 to TRBJ1-1; D is unresolved. This CDR3 has 17 amino acids. V lost 1 base to trimming and J lost 1 base, with 16 bases between them. Germline values: CDR1 MNHEY, CDR2 SVGEGT.